This T cell receptor beta chain was sequenced for a study of control samples from healthy donors and cancer patients (dated by TCRdb to the early 2020s). The germline V gene specifies LGHNT as CDR1 and FRNRAP as CDR2. Deletion took 0 bases off V and 4 bases off J, with a span of 15 bases between the germline ends. The CDR3 contains 16 residues, cysteine and phenylalanine counted. CDR3 DNA only is kept here, 48 bases in frame from base 1. Comment on this clone: Its cognate antigen has yet to be identified. It has no much larger one-base neighbor in the sample; base qualities were not kept.

Libraries came from the immunoSEQ multiplex PCR assay. Not all clones reach the TCRdb copy of this immuneACCESS table, which keeps in-frame sequences only. Checked studies attribute under half of the gap to unresolved V genes and leave the rest unexplained. The sample profile shows about 120,000 clones; approximately 89% of them were found once. The top ten clonotypes cover less than 3.5% of the sample. The chain couples TRBV12-5 to TRBJ1-2; the D segment could be TRBD1, given 5 matching bases. The sequenced sample consisted of blood. The clonotype was recovered from a man in his forties in good health. The CDR3 region reads CASGLVSLRGLYGYTF. The DNA sequence is as follows: TGTGCTAGTGGTTTGGTATCATTACGGGGCCTCTATGGCTACACCTTC.